A selection of T cell receptor beta chains follows, all from one sample in a study of CD8+CD57+ T cells in acquired aplastic anemia. Each CDR3 protein gets one entry after TCRdb re-called the reads with MiXCR. The sample holds 150,000 to 200,000 distinct CDR3 sequences; about 45% are singletons and the top ten take 2.5% to 3%. The sequencing input was sorted CD4+, CD8+, or CD8+CD57+ T cells (not recorded which) from PBMCs. All receptors come from a human donor with aplastic anemia. The CDR3 runs from the conserved cysteine through the conserved F or W. The D gene is left open where the match is weak. Only part of the rows carry a size: once, few, many, or a class if the clone is expanded.

NA	20	NA	TRBV18	TRBJ1-2	CASSPKHLLGIVEANYGYTF	TGTGCCAGCTCACCAAAACATCTCCTCGGTATAGTAGAAGCTAACTATGGCTACACCTTC
many	15	NA	TRBV19	TRBJ1-4	CASSAPEFQNEKLFF	TGTGCCAGTAGTGCTCCAGAATTTCAAAATGAAAAACTGTTTTTT
few	13	NA	TRBV9	TRBJ1-5	CASSVHSNQPQHF	TGTGCCAGCAGCGTACATAGCAATCAGCCCCAGCATTTT
NA	13	NA	TRBV15	TRBJ1-1	CATSRDRGGEAFF	TGTGCCACCAGCAGAGACAGGGGCGGTGAAGCTTTCTTT
NA	13	TRBD1	TRBV25-1	TRBJ1-6	CASAGTGNSPLHF	TGTGCCAGCGCTGGGACAGGGAATTCACCCCTCCACTTT
once	14	TRBD2	TRBV19	TRBJ2-3	CASSGGLAGGAQYF	TGTGCCAGTAGTGGTGGACTAGCGGGGGGCGCGCAGTATTTT
many	13	NA	TRBV6-1	TRBJ1-1	CASRPTGITEAFF	TGTGCCAGCAGACCCACAGGGATCACTGAAGCTTTCTTT
many	17	TRBD1	TRBV19	TRBJ2-2	CASSLLPGGEGTGELFF	TGTGCCAGTAGTTTATTACCAGGGGGCGAAGGCACCGGGGAGCTGTTTTTT
NA	14	TRBD2	TRBV29-1	TRBJ2-7	CSVVGTSGLYEQYF	TGCAGCGTTGTAGGGACTAGCGGACTCTACGAGCAGTACTTC
NA	15	NA	TRBV10-3	TRBJ2-1	CAISYTRSLYNEQFF	TGTGCCATCAGTTACACCCGAAGTCTGTACAATGAGCAGTTCTTC
NA	15	TRBD2	TRBV7-3	TRBJ2-5	CASSLTAGVEETQYF	TGTGCCAGCAGCTTAACGGCGGGAGTGGAAGAGACCCAGTACTTC
many	16	TRBD1	TRBV20-1	TRBJ2-5	CSAFGQGRGTGETQYF	TGCAGTGCTTTCGGACAGGGGCGTGGAACCGGCGAGACCCAGTACTTC
NA	14	NA	TRBV29-1	TRBJ2-3	CSVRKRSNTDTQYF	TGCAGCGTTAGAAAGCGGAGCAACACAGATACGCAGTATTTT
many	13	NA	TRBV30	TRBJ2-7	CAWSVTDSYEQYF	TGTGCCTGGAGTGTGACAGACTCCTACGAGCAGTACTTC
NA	17	TRBD1	TRBV9	TRBJ2-1	CASSVSVGGQGLNEQFF	TGTGCCAGCAGCGTATCGGTGGGGGGACAGGGGCTGAATGAGCAGTTCTTC
many	14	NA	TRBV12-3/TRBV12-4	TRBJ2-1	CASSFLGRKDEQFF	TGTGCCAGCAGTTTCCTTGGGAGAAAGGATGAGCAGTTCTTC
NA	12	NA	TRBV20-1	TRBJ2-7	CSARSATYEQYF	TGCAGTGCTAGGTCCGCAACCTACGAGCAGTACTTC
NA	14	NA	TRBV7-9	TRBJ1-6	CASSFSELDSPLHF	TGTGCCAGCAGCTTTAGTGAGTTGGATTCACCCCTCCACTTT
many	15	TRBD2	TRBV5-1	TRBJ2-1	CASSLGLAGYNEQFF	TGTGCCAGCAGCCTGGGACTAGCGGGTTACAATGAGCAGTTCTTC
NA	13	NA	TRBV20-1	TRBJ1-5	CSARAEVDQPQHF	TGCAGTGCTAGAGCAGAGGTAGATCAGCCCCAGCATTTT
NA	14	NA	TRBV5-1	TRBJ1-1	CASSLDGLGTEAFF	TGCGCCAGCAGCTTGGACGGTTTAGGGACTGAAGCTTTCTTT
many	11	NA	TRBV6-2/TRBV6-3	TRBJ1-1	CASKDSREAFF	TGTGCCAGCAAAGATTCAAGGGAAGCTTTCTTT
NA	13	TRBD2	TRBV9	TRBJ2-5	CASSARLAEAQYF	TGTGCCAGCAGCGCTAGGCTAGCGGAGGCCCAGTACTTC
NA	13	NA	TRBV6-1	TRBJ2-1	CASSEAFKYGQFF	TGTGCCAGCAGTGAGGCCTTCAAGTATGGGCAGTTCTTC
NA	12	NA	TRBV12-3/TRBV12-4	TRBJ2-7	CASSLAYDEQYF	TGTGCCAGCAGTTTAGCGTACGACGAGCAGTACTTC
NA	15	NA	TRBV7-7	TRBJ2-5	CASSLGAGRQETQYF	TGTGCTAGCAGCTTGGGGGCGGGGAGGCAAGAGACCCAGTACTTC
few	14	NA	TRBV2	TRBJ2-2	CASSVQANTGELFF	TGTGCCAGCAGTGTCCAGGCGAACACCGGGGAGCTGTTTTTT
NA	15	NA	TRBV6-5	TRBJ1-1	CASSYSGGSGTEAFF	TGTGCCAGCAGTTACTCGGGGGGCTCTGGGACTGAAGCTTTCTTT
once	14	NA	TRBV12-3/TRBV12-4	TRBJ2-7	CASSLRQPGCEQYF	TGTGCCAGCAGTTTGCGACAGCCCGGTTGCGAGCAGTACTTC
NA	15	NA	TRBV10-3	TRBJ1-1	CAISESQATNTEAFF	TGTGCCATCAGTGAGTCCCAGGCAACGAACACTGAAGCTTTCTTT
many	15	NA	TRBV7-9	TRBJ1-6	CASSLDGAASSPLHF	TGTGCCAGCAGCTTAGATGGAGCCGCAAGTTCACCCCTCCACTTT
many	15	TRBD1	TRBV6-1	TRBJ1-2	CASEPGTGANYGYTF	TGTGCCAGCGAACCGGGGACAGGGGCCAACTATGGCTACACCTTC
once	14	NA	TRBV6-2/TRBV6-3	TRBJ1-5	CASSLTDEEQPQHF	TGTGCCAGCAGTTTAACGGATGAGGAACAGCCCCAGCATTTT
NA	15	TRBD2	TRBV24-1	TRBJ2-3	CATSEAGGGTDTQYF	TGTGCCACCAGTGAGGCGGGAGGAGGGACAGATACGCAGTATTTT
NA	14	NA	TRBV10-2	TRBJ1-3	CASSYRIPGNTIYF	TGTGCCAGCAGTTATAGGATTCCGGGAAACACCATATATTTT
many	13	NA	TRBV6-2/TRBV6-3	TRBJ2-3	CASSYSIADTQYF	TGTGCCAGCAGTTACTCGATAGCAGATACGCAGTATTTT
NA	15	NA	TRBV30	TRBJ2-1	CAWNRSPHLGNGQFF	TGTGCCTGGAACCGGTCTCCCCATCTGGGCAATGGGCAGTTCTTC
few	13	TRBD1	TRBV19	TRBJ1-6	CASSLQGYSPLHF	TGTGCCAGTAGTCTACAGGGGTACTCACCCCTCCACTTT
few	15	NA	TRBV7-9	TRBJ1-6	CASSHRDEGNSPLHF	TGTGCCAGCAGTCACAGGGACGAGGGAAATTCACCCCTCCACTTT
NA	15	NA	TRBV10-2	TRBJ2-1	CASSSRDLQYNEQFF	TGCGCCAGCAGTTCCCGGGACTTACAGTACAATGAGCAGTTCTTC
NA	16	NA	TRBV12-3/TRBV12-4	TRBJ1-1	CASSLVSMTVNTEAFF	TGTGCCAGCAGTTTGGTTAGTATGACAGTCAACACTGAAGCTTTCTTT
NA	18	TRBD2	TRBV15	TRBJ2-4	CATSRDGEGRASKNIQYF	TGTGCCACCAGCAGAGATGGGGAGGGAAGGGCGTCCAAAAACATTCAGTACTTC
NA	15	NA	TRBV28	TRBJ2-6	CASSFPGSGANVLTF	TGTGCCAGCAGCTTCCCGGGGTCTGGGGCCAACGTCCTGACTTTC
once	15	NA	TRBV9	TRBJ2-3	CASTIGRRAIDTQYF	TGTGCCAGCACCATCGGTCGGAGGGCAATTGATACGCAGTATTTT
many	16	TRBD2	TRBV7-2	TRBJ2-7	CASSSRTSGRLYEQYF	TGTGCCAGCAGCTCAAGGACTAGCGGGAGGCTTTACGAGCAGTACTTC
many	16	TRBD1	TRBV6-4	TRBJ1-2	CASSDTTDRGLGGYTF	TGTGCCAGCAGTGACACGACGGACAGGGGGTTAGGTGGCTACACCTTC
NA	14	NA	TRBV7-9	TRBJ1-3	CASSLGSGGYTIYF	TGTGCCAGCAGCTTAGGTAGCGGGGGTTACACCATATATTTT
NA	12	TRBD1	TRBV29-1	TRBJ1-4	CSVTQGDEKLFF	TGCAGCGTTACACAGGGGGATGAAAAACTGTTTTTT
NA	14	TRBD1	TRBV2	TRBJ1-6	CASTTQGAGSPLHF	TGTGCCAGCACCACCCAGGGGGCAGGGTCACCCCTCCACTTT
NA	12	NA	TRBV7-6	TRBJ2-1	CASSRADNEQFF	TGTGCCAGCAGCCGAGCAGACAATGAGCAGTTCTTC
many	14	TRBD1	TRBV29-1	TRBJ1-1	CSVHSGGTHSEAFF	TGCAGCGTACATTCAGGGGGTACGCACTCAGAAGCTTTCTTT
many	16	TRBD2	TRBV15	TRBJ2-5	CATSRDYSGNGETQYF	TGTGCCACCAGCAGAGATTATAGCGGGAACGGAGAGACCCAGTACTTC
NA	14	NA	TRBV29-1	TRBJ1-2	CSASSGRWNYGYTF	TGCAGCGCCTCCTCAGGGAGGTGGAACTATGGCTACACCTTC
NA	16	TRBD2	TRBV6-1	TRBJ2-1	CASRSPGGRPPNEQFF	TGTGCCAGCAGGTCCCCCGGCGGGAGACCGCCCAATGAGCAGTTCTTC
many	14	NA	TRBV12-3/TRBV12-4	TRBJ1-2	CASSFSRVENGYTF	TGTGCCAGCAGTTTCTCTCGGGTCGAGAATGGCTACACCTTC
NA	15	NA	TRBV30	TRBJ1-2	CAWSVRKGLDYGYTF	TGTGCCTGGAGTGTACGGAAGGGTCTCGACTATGGCTACACCTTC